This T cell receptor (beta chain) was recovered during a study of T-cell memory formation after mild COVID-19. On this clonotype itself: Its antigen is still unknown.

Points from the study as a whole: Memory from before infection featured some responding clones, which suggests cross-reactive memory joined.

Constant-segment-primed 5'RACE gave TCR alpha and TCR beta cDNA libraries with sample barcodes and UMIs. One entry per CDR3 protein, called by TCRdb with MiXCR from the 5' RACE reads. The sample lists some 600,000 distinct CDR3 sequences, 15% to 20% occurring once. The CDR3 loop spans 15 amino acids. Source material: PBMCs or a T cell subset sorted from them (not recorded which). The V call is TRBV12-1, the J call TRBJ1-1. TRBV12-1 constitutes a pseudogene. This clonotype was obtained from an adult woman who had mild COVID-19 (a few samples of this study predate the infection). Cell type and time point are not known. The CDR3 DNA reads TGTGCCAGCAGCTCCCCGACTCATAGGAACACTGAAGCTTTCTTT. Residues: CASSSPTHRNTEAFF.